This T cell receptor (beta chain) was profiled in a study of blood T cells in healthy people across ages. Study-level information: Per two T cells, about one barcoded beta molecule was captured through template switching. Study conclusions and caveats: The diversity estimates, figures obtained from one million T cells, were considered underestimates.

It was with a sample-barcoded 5' primer and a J-beta primer mix that a second PCR of about 6 to 12 cycles was run. TCRdb reprocessed the 5' RACE reads via MiXCR and lists one record per CDR3 protein. The sample carries approximately 810,000 distinct CDR3 sequences, about 30% recorded once. To note about this clonotype: Antigen specificity is unknown.

The donors, healthy Caucasians from Russia, were aged about 6 to 95. Every sample had a minimum of 6 million PBMCs isolated. The V segment lost 0 bases and the J segment 6 bases; nucleotides outside the gene matches: 10. CDR3 length: 17 residues. From germline, CDR1 is MGHRA and CDR2 YSYEKL. Sequencing was performed on blood. The chain combines TRBV4-1 with TRBJ1-2; 10 bases fit TRBD1. This TCR was recovered from a woman older than 75 in good health. The DNA of the CDR3 is TGCGCCAGCAGCCAAGATCGAGTATGGGACAGGGGAGATGGCTACACCTTC. It yields the protein CASSQDRVWDRGDGYTF.